This entry is about one TCR beta chain. The ends lost 6 bases at V and 5 bases at J; junction bases unmatched: 8. Germline loops: CDR1 MNHNY, CDR2 SVGAGI (reference sequence). This CDR3 is built from 15 residues. The data belong to a study of blood T cell repertoires in COVID-19. Study-level information: Acute and convalescent COVID-19 specimens originated in the United States, Italy and Spain.

Original processing methods: How many nucleated cells were present was estimated from reference gene primer amplification. The repertoire was sequenced with immunoSEQ multiplex PCR; TCRdb's copy has only in-frame clones and lacks some. V, J and clone size derive from that table, while D and trimming were established from the DNA sequence. This table has roughly 43,000 clones, around 89% appearing once. The chain employs TRBV6-6 and TRBJ2-2; 8 nucleotides agree with TRBD1. The sequenced sample was peripheral blood. The TCR originated in a human donor in a cohort sampled during active COVID-19. CDR3 amino acids: CASRPRQGRTGELFF. The DNA for the CDR3 is TGTGCCAGCAGACCCAGACAGGGGAGGACCGGGGAGCTGTTTTTT.